One and the same sample provided the 20 T cell receptor beta chains below, sequenced in a study of T cells in Graves' hyperthyroidism and ophthalmopathy. TCR beta CDR3 regions were amplified from RNA. The HTBI primer set was used in a first-round RT-PCR of the TCR CDR3. MiXCR was run by TCRdb on the multiplex PCR reads, yielding one entry per CDR3 protein. Here the sample spans 300,000 to 450,000 distinct CDR3 sequences, about 15% being singletons. The sequenced sample consisted of blood. The receptor source for this set is a woman aged 25 to 39 with Graves' ophthalmopathy.

The sample holds many counts of this clonotype. This chain uses TRBV2 with TRBJ1-1; D gene unclear. CDR3 size: 12 residues. V was clipped by 8 bases and J by 3 bases, with 10 bases between them. Germline assignment: CDR1 SNHLY and CDR2 FYNNEI. The DNA of the CDR3 is TGTGCCAGCCGGATGGGTCACACTGAAGCTTTCTTT. It is translated as CASRMGHTEAFF.

This clonotype was counted many times. The chain joins TRBV2 to TRBJ2-5; TRBD1 is a possible D gene (6 bases). CDR1 is SNHLY and CDR2 is FYNNEI in the germline V gene. This CDR3 comprises 12 residues. The ends were cut back, 7 bases at V and 3 bases at J, with 9 bases in the middle. Written as DNA, the CDR3 is TGTGCCAGCATGACAGGCGAAGAGACCCAGTACTTC. This sequence encodes CASMTGEETQYF. The complete variable domain, with remaining parts taken from reference TRBV2 and TRBJ2-5, reads EPEVTQTPSHQVTQMGQEVILRCVPISNHLYFYWYRQILGQKVEFLVSFYNNEISEKSEIFDDQFSVERPDGSNFTLKIRSTKLEDSAMYFCASMTGEETQYFGPGTRLLVL.

This clonotype was observed many times. This chain connects TRBV3-1 to TRBJ2-7; D possibly corresponds to TRBD1 (5 bases). This CDR3 has 15 amino acids. Germline V CDR1 and CDR2: LGHDT, YNNKEL (reference sequence). The V and J ends lost 5 bases and 1 base respectively, with 15 bases between them. CDR3 loop: CASSYGHRPSYEQYF. The CDR3 DNA reads as TGTGCCAGCAGCTACGGACACCGCCCGTCCTACGAGCAGTACTTC.

At least ten counts were recorded for this clonotype. This chain links TRBV7-2 with TRBJ1-2; D unresolved. Germline V lookup: CDR1 SGHTA, CDR2 FQGNSA. CDR3 length equals 15 residues. V was cut by 6 bases and J by 2 bases, with 16 bases left in between. The CDR3 DNA reads TGTGCCAGCAGTTACACCCAGGAAAGCAACTATGGCTACACCTTC. As protein: CASSYTQESNYGYTF.

The table lists this clonotype with many counts. V usage is TRBV2 and J usage is TRBJ1-1; no firm D call. CDR1 and CDR2 (germline): SNHLY, FYNNEI. The V gene lost 2 bases and the J gene lost 0 bases, with 7 bases spanning the gap. The CDR3 runs to 14 residues. The DNA of the CDR3 is TGTGCCAGCAGTGAAATCCACATGAACACTGAAGCTTTCTTT. It encodes CASSEIHMNTEAFF.

At least ten counts were recorded for this clonotype. The gene calls are TRBV20-1 and TRBJ2-3, with D unresolved. Per the germline V gene, CDR1 is DFQATT and CDR2 is SNEGSKA (reference sequence). The CDR3 is 12 residues long. The CDR3 protein is CRVPDGTDTQYF. CDR3 DNA: TGCAGGGTTCCAGATGGGACAGATACGCAGTATTTT.

This clonotype was seen at least ten times. The chain employs TRBV9 and TRBJ2-5; perhaps TRBD2 as D (6 bases). The CDR3 covers 20 residues. Germline CDR1 is SGDLS and CDR2 is YYNGEE. V was shortened by 0 bases and J by 1 base, with 25 bases between the two germline ends. CDR3 sequence (DNA): TGTGCCAGCAGCGTAGAACCGGGGGTCGAAGTGGGTGCAGTCCAAGAGACCCAGTACTTC. This codes for CASSVEPGVEVGAVQETQYF.

The chain employs TRBV9 and TRBJ2-7; tentatively, D is TRBD1 (6 bases). Trimming shortened V by 2 bases and J by 4 bases, and 16 bases separated the two germline ends. This CDR3 spans 15 amino acids. Germline V CDR1 and CDR2: SGDLS, YYNGEE. The CDR3 here is CASSVSWTEEYEQYF. CDR3 coding DNA: TGTGCCAGCAGCGTTAGCTGGACAGAAGAATACGAGCAGTACTTC.

This clonotype was observed many times. The rearrangement links TRBV2 to TRBJ1-6; D unresolved. The CDR3 is 12 amino acids. From germline, CDR1 is SNHLY and CDR2 FYNNEI. V lost 3 bases and J 6 bases, leaving 3 bases between the germline ends. CDR3 nucleotides: TGTGCCAGCAGTGATCCTAATTCACCCCTCCACTTT. Protein product: CASSDPNSPLHF.

This clonotype appeared a few times. This chain joins TRBV6-5 and TRBJ1-6; D may be TRBD1 (5 bases). Germline loops: CDR1 MNHEY, CDR2 SVGAGI. CDR3 size: 14 residues. Trimming cost V 0 bases and J 7 bases, with 7 bases left between them. The CDR3 sequence: CASSYSQGNSPLHF. The CDR3 region has the DNA TGTGCCAGCAGTTACTCTCAGGGAAATTCACCCCTCCACTTT.

At least ten counts were recorded for this clonotype. V usage is TRBV5-1 and J usage is TRBJ1-1; possibly TRBD1 for D (6 bases). The V end was cut by 1 base, the J end by 0 bases, with 13 bases between. This CDR3 spans 16 amino acids. Germline CDR1 reads SGHRS; CDR2 reads YFSETQ. The DNA for the CDR3 is TGCGCCAGCAGCTTGCTTGAGACAGGCATGAACACTGAAGCTTTCTTT. Translation: CASSLLETGMNTEAFF. The variable domain in full, completed from reference TRBV5-1 and TRBJ1-1, reads KAGVTQTPRYLIKTRGQQVTLSCSPISGHRSVSWYQQTPGQGLQFLFEYFSETQRNKGNFPGRFSGRQFSNSRSEMNVSTLELGDSALYLCASSLLETGMNTEAFFGQGTRLTVV.

The chain couples TRBV4-2 to TRBJ2-3, with 9 bases lining up with TRBD2. CDR3 length: 16 amino acids. The V gene end was trimmed by 2 bases and the J gene end by 4 bases; junction bases not matched to a gene: 7. Germline V CDR1 and CDR2: LGHNA, YNFKEQ. CDR3 amino acids: CASSQRKTSGADTQYF. The CDR3 nucleotides read TGTGCCAGCAGCCAAAGAAAGACTAGCGGCGCAGATACGCAGTATTTT.

This clonotype occurred many times. The gene calls are TRBV28 and TRBJ2-5, with D maybe TRBD2 (6 bases). In germline, CDR1 is MDHEN, CDR2 SYDVKM. The CDR3 extends over 17 amino acids. The germline V and J ends were trimmed by 8 bases and 0 bases, with 22 bases remaining between them. The CDR3, as DNA: TGTGCCAGCGCGGAGGGTAGTAGAGCCCAGTACCAAGAGACCCAGTACTTC. Translating it yields CASAEGSRAQYQETQYF.

This clonotype was seen many times. V gene TRBV3-1 combines with J gene TRBJ1-1, with no clear D. Looked up from germline, CDR1 is LGHDT and CDR2 is YNNKEL (reference sequence). V shed 1 base and J shed 5 bases, with 5 bases lying between them. The CDR3 spans 12 residues. CDR3 nucleotide sequence: TGTGCCAGCAGCCAAGCACTAACTGAAGCTTTCTTT. Protein product: CASSQALTEAFF.

The CDR3 bases are TGTGCCAGCAGCAAAGCGGGGGACAGTCCAGAGACCCAGTACTTC. This translates into CASSKAGDSPETQYF. The V call is TRBV5-4, the J call TRBJ2-5; D perhaps matches TRBD2 (8 bases). CDR3 length: 15 residues. Germline loops: CDR1 SGHNT, CDR2 YYREEE (reference sequence). Trimming removed 4 bases at V and 4 bases at J, with 17 bases between.

The V gene is TRBV9, the J gene TRBJ2-3; a possible D gene is TRBD2 (5 bases). V was pared by 2 bases and J by 6 bases, with 16 bases between. The CDR3 spans 15 residues. In germline, CDR1 is SGDLS, CDR2 YYNGEE. The CDR3 is CASSVDWRSVDTQYF. The CDR3 DNA reads as TGTGCCAGCAGCGTCGACTGGAGGTCTGTGGATACGCAGTATTTT.

This clonotype was detected ten times or more. The chain recombines TRBV7-9 with TRBJ2-7; D assignment may be TRBD1 or TRBD2 (5 bases each). The V end lost 5 bases, the J end lost 4 bases, and 15 bases lay between the germline ends. The germline V gene encodes CDR1 SEHNR and CDR2 FQNEAQ (reference sequence). The CDR3 covers 14 residues. CDR3 coding DNA: TGTGCCAGCAGCCCTAGCTCAAGGGGATACGAGCAGTACTTC. Translated: CASSPSSRGYEQYF.

The table lists this clonotype with many counts. This chain links TRBV18 with TRBJ1-1; D remains ambiguous. This CDR3 is 13 amino acids long. From germline, CDR1 is KGHSH and CDR2 LQKENI. Trimming left V 3 bases short and J 5 bases short, with 10 bases between. In nucleotides, the CDR3 is TGTGCCAGCTCACCCTCCGGGAGGACTGAAGCTTTCTTT. This sequence encodes CASSPSGRTEAFF.

At least ten counts were recorded for this clonotype. V usage is TRBV18 and J usage is TRBJ2-3; perhaps D is TRBD1 or TRBD2 (5 bases each). Trimming took off 8 bases at V and 6 bases at J, with 15 bases between the two ends. The CDR3 consists of 13 residues. Looked up from germline, CDR1 is KGHSH and CDR2 is LQKENI. CDR3 sequence reads: CASRGPPGDTQYF. The CDR3 coding sequence is TGTGCCAGCCGGGGCCCCCCCGGGGATACGCAGTATTTT.

This clonotype occurred many times. The chain uses TRBV3-1 and TRBJ2-1; 9 bases are a match to TRBD2. Germline values: CDR1 LGHDT, CDR2 YNNKEL (reference sequence). The CDR3 is 17 amino acids. With 0 bases clipped from V and 2 bases from J, the junction kept 5 bases outside the gene matches. The CDR3 nucleotides are TGTGCCAGCAGCCAAGAGTCGGGACTAGCTGCCTACAATGAGCAGTTCTTC. It translates to CASSQESGLAAYNEQFF.